One TCR beta chain is described in this entry. The Seattle patients joined while their infection was active and were tracked longitudinally afterward. This entry is derived from a study of blood T cell repertoires in COVID-19. Study-level background: Whether acute or convalescent, the COVID-19 samples came from the United States, Italy and Spain.

CDR1 and CDR2 from the germline V gene are SGHNT and YYREEE (reference sequence). V lost 2 bases to trimming and J lost 1 base, with 9 bases between them. The CDR3 extends over 14 amino acids. Profiled with immunoSEQ multiplex PCR; TCRdb holds only in-frame clones, not every one. The sample consists of 150,000 to 250,000 clones, around 75% of them appearing once. This receptor was identified in a woman aged 40-49 years with COVID-19, enrolled during active disease. Sequencing input: peripheral blood. The chain joins TRBV5-4 to TRBJ1-1, with D perhaps TRBD1 (5 bases). The CDR3 loop is CASSFVRGNTEAFF. The CDR3 coding sequence is TGTGCCAGCAGCTTCGTAAGGGGGAACACTGAAGCTTTCTTT. The full variable domain, rest sourced from reference TRBV5-4 and TRBJ1-1, is ETGVTQSPTHLIKTRGQQVTLRCSSQSGHNTVSWYQQALGQGPQFIFQYYREEENGRGNFPPRFSGLQFPNYSSELNVNALELDDSALYLCASSFVRGNTEAFFGQGTRLTVV.